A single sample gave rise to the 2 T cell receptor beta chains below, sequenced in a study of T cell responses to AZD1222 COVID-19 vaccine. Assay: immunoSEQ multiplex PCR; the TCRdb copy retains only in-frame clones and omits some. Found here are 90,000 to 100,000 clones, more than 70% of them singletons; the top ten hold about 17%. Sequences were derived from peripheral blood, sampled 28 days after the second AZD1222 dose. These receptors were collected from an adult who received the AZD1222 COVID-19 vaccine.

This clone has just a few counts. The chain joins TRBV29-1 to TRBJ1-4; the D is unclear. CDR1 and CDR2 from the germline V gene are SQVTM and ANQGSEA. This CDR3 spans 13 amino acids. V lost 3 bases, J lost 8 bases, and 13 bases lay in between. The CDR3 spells CSVDSGRGEKLFF. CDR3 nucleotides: TGCAGCGTTGATTCCGGCAGAGGGGAAAAACTGTTTTTT.

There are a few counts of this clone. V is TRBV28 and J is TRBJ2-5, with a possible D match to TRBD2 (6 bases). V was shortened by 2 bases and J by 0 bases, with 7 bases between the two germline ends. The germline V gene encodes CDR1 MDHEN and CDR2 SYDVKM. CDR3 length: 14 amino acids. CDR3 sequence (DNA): TGTGCCAGCAGTTTAAGCGGGCACCAAGAGACCCAGTACTTC. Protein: CASSLSGHQETQYF.